The clone carrying this TCR beta chain was detected ten times or more. Its antigen is undetermined. These data come from a study of T cell repertoires in cytomegalovirus infection. The wider study: Public TCR beta signatures were indicative of both CMV infection and a matching HLA type.

CDR3 size: 16 residues. V gave up 4 bases and J gave up 4 bases; unmatched junction bases: 8. In TCRdb, the reads were re-called with MiXCR into one record per CDR3 protein. The profile shows approximately 550,000 distinct CDR3 sequences, approximately 15% of them singletons. Notes on the study in general: Clonotype analysis showed dominance of the ex vivo response by HLA-C-restricted CMV-specific TCR beta clonotypes.

Sequencing was done on a sample of CD8+ T cells from PBMCs. The TCR sequence derives from a human donor in good health (CMV status not recorded). Some clones in this sample may be carry-over from other donors' samples. The V and J genes are TRBV12-3 or TRBV12-4 and TRBJ1-5; 9 positions agree with TRBD1. The CDR3 loop reads CASSSGTGSENQPQHF. Here the CDR3 DNA reads TGTGCCAGCAGTTCCGGGACAGGGTCAGAGAATCAGCCCCAGCATTTT.